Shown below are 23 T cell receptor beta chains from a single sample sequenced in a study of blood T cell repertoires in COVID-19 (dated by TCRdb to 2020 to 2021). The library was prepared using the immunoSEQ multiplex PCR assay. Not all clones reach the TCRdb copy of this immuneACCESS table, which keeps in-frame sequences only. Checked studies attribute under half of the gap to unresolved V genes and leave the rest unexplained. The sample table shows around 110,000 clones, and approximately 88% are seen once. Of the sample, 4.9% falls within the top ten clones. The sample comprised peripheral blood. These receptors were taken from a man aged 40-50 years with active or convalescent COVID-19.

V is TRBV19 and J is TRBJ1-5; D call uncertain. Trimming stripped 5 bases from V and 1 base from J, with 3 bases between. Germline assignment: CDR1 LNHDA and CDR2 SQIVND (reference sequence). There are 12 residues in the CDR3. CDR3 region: CASSPSNQPQHF. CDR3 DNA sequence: TGTGCCAGTAGTCCGAGCAATCAGCCCCAGCATTTT.

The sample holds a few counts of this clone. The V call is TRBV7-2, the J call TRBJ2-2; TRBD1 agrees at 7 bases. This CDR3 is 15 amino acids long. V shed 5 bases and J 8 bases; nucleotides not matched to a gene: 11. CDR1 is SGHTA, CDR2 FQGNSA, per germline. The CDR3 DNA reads TGTGCCAGCAGCCGGGACAGCCTCATACAGGGGGAGCTGTTTTTT. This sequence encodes CASSRDSLIQGELFF.

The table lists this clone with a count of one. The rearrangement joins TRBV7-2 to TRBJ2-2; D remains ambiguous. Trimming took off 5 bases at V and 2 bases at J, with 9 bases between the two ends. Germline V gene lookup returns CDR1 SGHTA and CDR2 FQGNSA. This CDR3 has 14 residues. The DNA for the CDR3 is TGTGCCAGCAGCCTATCCTTTAACACCGGGGAGCTGTTTTTT. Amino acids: CASSLSFNTGELFF.

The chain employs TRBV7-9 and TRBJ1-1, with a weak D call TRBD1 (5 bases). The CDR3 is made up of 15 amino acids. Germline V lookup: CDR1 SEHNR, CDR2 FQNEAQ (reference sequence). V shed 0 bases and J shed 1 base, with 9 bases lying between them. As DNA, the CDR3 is TGTGCCAGCAGCTTAGCGTTGGGGGGGAACACTGAAGCTTTCTTT. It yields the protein CASSLALGGNTEAFF.

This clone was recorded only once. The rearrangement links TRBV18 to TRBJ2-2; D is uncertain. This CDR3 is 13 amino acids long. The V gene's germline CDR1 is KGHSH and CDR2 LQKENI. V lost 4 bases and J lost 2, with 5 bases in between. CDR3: CASSLTNTGELFF. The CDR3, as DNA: TGTGCCAGCTCACTGACAAACACCGGGGAGCTGTTTTTT.

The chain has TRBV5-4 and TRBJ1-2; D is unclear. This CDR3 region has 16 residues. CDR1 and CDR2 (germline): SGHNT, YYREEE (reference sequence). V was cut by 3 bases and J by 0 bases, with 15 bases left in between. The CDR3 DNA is TGTGCCAGCAGCTCCCTGGGAGGGCCCTCTAACTATGGCTACACCTTC. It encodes CASSSLGGPSNYGYTF.

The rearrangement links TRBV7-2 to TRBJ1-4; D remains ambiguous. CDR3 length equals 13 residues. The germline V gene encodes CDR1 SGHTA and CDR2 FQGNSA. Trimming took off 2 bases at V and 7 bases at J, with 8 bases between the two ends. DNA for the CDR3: TGTGCCAGCAGCTTAAATCTGCGTGAAAAACTGTTTTTT. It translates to CASSLNLREKLFF. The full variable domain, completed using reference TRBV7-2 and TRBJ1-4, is GAGVSQSPSNKVTEKGKDVELRCDPISGHTALYWYRQSLGQGLEFLIYFQGNSAPDKSGLPSDRFSAERTGGSVSTLTIQRTQQEDSAVYLCASSLNLREKLFFGSGTQLSVL.

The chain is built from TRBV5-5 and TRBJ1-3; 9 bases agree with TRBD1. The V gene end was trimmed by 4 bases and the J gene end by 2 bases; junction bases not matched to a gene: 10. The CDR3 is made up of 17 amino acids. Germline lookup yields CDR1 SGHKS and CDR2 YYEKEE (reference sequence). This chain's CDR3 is CASSLGGTGFAGNTIYF. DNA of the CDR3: TGTGCCAGCAGCCTCGGCGGGACAGGGTTCGCTGGAAACACCATATATTTT.

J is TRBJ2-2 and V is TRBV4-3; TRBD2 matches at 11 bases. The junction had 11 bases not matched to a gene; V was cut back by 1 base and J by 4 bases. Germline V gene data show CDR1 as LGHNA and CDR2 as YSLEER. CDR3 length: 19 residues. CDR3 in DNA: TGCGCCAGCAGCCAAGTTATAGCGGGAGGGCCGAGAGGCACCGGGGAGCTGTTTTTT. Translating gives CASSQVIAGGPRGTGELFF.

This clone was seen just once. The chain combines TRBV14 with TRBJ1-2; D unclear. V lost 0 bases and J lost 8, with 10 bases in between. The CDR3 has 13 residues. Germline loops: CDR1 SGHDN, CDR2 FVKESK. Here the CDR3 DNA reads TGTGCCAGCAGCCAAGATCTGACTTGGGGCTACACCTTC. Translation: CASSQDLTWGYTF.

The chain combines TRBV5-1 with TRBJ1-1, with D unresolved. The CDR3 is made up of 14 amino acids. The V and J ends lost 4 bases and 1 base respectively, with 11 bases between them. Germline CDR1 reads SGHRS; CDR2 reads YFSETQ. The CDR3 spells CASSTGGGNTEAFF. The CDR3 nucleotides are TGCGCCAGCAGCACTGGCGGTGGGAACACTGAAGCTTTCTTT.

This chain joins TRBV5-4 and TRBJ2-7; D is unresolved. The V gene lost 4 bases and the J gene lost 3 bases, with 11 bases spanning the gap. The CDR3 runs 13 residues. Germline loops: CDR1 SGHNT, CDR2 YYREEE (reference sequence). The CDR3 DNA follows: TGTGCCAGCAGCGTCCTAAATCACTACGAGCAGTACTTC. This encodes CASSVLNHYEQYF.

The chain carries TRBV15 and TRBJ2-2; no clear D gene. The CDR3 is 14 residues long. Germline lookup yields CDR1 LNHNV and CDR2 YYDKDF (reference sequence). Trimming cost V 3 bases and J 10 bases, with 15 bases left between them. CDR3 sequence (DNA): TGTGCCACCAGCAGGTCCAGATCCCTCGAGGAGCTGTTTTTT. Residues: CATSRSRSLEELFF.

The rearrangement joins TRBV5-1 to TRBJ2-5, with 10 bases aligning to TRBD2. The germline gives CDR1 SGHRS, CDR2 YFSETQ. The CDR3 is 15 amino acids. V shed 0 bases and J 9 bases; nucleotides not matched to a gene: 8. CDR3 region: CASSLGGTSEGPQYF. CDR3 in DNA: TGCGCCAGCAGCTTGGGGGGGACTAGCGAGGGGCCCCAGTACTTC. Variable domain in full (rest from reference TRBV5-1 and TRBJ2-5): KAGVTQTPRYLIKTRGQQVTLSCSPISGHRSVSWYQQTPGQGLQFLFEYFSETQRNKGNFPGRFSGRQFSNSRSEMNVSTLELGDSALYLCASSLGGTSEGPQYFGPGTRLLVL.

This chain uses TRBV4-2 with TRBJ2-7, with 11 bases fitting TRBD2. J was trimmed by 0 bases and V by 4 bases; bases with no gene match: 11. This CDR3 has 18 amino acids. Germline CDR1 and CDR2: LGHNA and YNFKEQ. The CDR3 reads CASSRQTPTSGSSYEQYF. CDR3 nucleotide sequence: TGTGCCAGCAGCCGACAAACCCCCACTAGCGGGAGCTCCTACGAGCAGTACTTC.

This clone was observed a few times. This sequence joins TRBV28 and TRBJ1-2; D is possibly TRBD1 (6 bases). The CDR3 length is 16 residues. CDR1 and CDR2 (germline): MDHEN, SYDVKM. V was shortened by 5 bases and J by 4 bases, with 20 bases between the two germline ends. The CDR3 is CASSPRGGGAIYGYTF. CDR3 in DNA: TGTGCCAGCAGTCCCCGCGGGGGGGGCGCCATCTATGGCTACACCTTC.

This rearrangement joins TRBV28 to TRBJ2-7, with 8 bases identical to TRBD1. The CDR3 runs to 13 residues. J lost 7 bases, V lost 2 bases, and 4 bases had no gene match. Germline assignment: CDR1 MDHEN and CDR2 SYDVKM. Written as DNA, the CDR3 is TGTGCCAGCAGTTTAAGGACAGGGTGGGAGCAGTACTTC. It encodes CASSLRTGWEQYF.

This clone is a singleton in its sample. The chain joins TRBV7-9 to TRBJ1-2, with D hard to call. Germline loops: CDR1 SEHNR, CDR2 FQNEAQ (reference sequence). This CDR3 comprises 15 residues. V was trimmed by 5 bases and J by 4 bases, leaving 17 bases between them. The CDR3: CASSHEGGIGYGYTF. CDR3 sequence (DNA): TGTGCCAGCAGCCACGAGGGAGGGATAGGCTATGGCTACACCTTC.

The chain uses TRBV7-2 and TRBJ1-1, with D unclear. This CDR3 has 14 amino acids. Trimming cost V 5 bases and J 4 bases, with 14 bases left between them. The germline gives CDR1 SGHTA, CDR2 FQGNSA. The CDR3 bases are TGTGCCAGCAGCCCCAGAGGGATCGGCACTGAAGCTTTCTTT. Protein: CASSPRGIGTEAFF.

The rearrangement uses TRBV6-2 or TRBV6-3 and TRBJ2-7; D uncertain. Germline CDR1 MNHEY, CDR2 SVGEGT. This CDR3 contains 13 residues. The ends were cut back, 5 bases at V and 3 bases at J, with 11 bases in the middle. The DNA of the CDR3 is TGTGCCAGCAGTCGTAGTCGGTACTACGAGCAGTACTTC. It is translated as CASSRSRYYEQYF.

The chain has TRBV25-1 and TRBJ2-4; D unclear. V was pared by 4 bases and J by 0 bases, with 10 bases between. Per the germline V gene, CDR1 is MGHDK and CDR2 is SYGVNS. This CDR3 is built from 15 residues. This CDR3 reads CASSGKTIAKNIQYF. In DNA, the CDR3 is TGTGCCAGCAGTGGAAAAACAATAGCCAAAAACATTCAGTACTTC.

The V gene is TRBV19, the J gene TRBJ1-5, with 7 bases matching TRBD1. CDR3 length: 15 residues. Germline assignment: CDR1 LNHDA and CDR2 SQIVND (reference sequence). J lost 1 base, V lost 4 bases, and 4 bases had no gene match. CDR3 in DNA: TGTGCCAGTAGTACGACAGGGTACAGCAATCAGCCCCAGCATTTT. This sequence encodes CASSTTGYSNQPQHF.

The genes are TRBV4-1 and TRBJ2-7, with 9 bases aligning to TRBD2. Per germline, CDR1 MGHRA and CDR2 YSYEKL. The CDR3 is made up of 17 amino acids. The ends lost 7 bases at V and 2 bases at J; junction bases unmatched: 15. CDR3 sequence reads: CASTPHLIAGAPYEQYF. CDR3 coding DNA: TGCGCCAGCACACCGCATCTGATAGCGGGAGCCCCCTACGAGCAGTACTTC.